Given below is one TCR beta chain in context. Its specificity is unknown. With V trimmed by 2 bases and J by 7 bases, 5 bases remained unmatched. CDR3 length equals 14 residues. Germline V gene data show CDR1 as KGHSH and CDR2 as LQKENI. The sample is drawn from a study of shared clonotypes between healthy human individuals. About the study: Donors were a couple of women and a few men aged 18 to 49.

Bulk PBMC genomic DNA spanned ten immunoSEQ deep plates. Method: immunoSEQ multiplex PCR; TCRdb's copy keeps in-frame clones and lacks some. The sample consists of about 490,000 clones, about 78% of them appearing once. Whole-study results and caveats: Researchers sampled only blood; tissue repertoires likely differ.

The V gene is TRBV18, the J gene TRBJ1-5, with TRBD1 identical over 7 bases. This clonotype was sampled from a woman aged 40 to 50 in good health. Some clones in this sample may be carry-over from other donors' samples. Material for sequencing was PBMCs. The CDR3 sequence is CASSPLAGGQPQHF. The CDR3 bases are TGTGCCAGCTCACCATTGGCAGGGGGACAGCCCCAGCATTTT.